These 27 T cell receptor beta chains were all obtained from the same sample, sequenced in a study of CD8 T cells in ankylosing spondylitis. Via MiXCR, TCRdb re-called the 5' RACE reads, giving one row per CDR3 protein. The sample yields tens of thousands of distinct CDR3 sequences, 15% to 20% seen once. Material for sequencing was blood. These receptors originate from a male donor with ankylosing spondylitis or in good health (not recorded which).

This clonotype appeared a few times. CDR3 nucleotides: TGTGCCAGCAGTTTAGCCCTGACGTCTAGGCTGGGGACTGAAGCTTTCTTT. It translates to CASSLALTSRLGTEAFF. V gene TRBV12-3 or TRBV12-4 combines with J gene TRBJ1-1, with D unclear. V was pared by 0 bases and J by 5 bases, with 19 bases between. This CDR3 has 17 residues.

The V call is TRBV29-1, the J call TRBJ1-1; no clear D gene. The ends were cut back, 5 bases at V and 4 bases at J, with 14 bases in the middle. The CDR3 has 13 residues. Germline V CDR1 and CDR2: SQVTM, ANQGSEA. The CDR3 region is CSVTWSLSTEAFF. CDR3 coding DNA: TGCAGCGTTACCTGGTCCCTTTCCACTGAAGCTTTCTTT.

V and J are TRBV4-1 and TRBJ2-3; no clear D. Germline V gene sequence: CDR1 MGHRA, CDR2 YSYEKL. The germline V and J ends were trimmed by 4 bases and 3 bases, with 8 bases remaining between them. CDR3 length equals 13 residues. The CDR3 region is CASSRTGTDTQYF. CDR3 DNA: TGCGCCAGCAGCCGGACCGGGACAGATACGCAGTATTTT.

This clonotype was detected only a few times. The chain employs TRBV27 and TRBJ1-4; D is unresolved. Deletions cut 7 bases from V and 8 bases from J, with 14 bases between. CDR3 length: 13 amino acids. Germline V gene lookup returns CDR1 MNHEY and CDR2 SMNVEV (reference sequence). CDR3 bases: TGTGCCAGCAAAATGTGGGTGGACGAAAAACTGTTTTTT. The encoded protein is CASKMWVDEKLFF.

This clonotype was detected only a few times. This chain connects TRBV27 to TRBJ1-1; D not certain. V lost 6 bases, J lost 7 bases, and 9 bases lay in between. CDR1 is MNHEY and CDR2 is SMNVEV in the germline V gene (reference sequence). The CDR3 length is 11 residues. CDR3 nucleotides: TGTGCCAGCAGATCCGACGGTGAAGCTTTCTTT. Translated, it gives CASRSDGEAFF.

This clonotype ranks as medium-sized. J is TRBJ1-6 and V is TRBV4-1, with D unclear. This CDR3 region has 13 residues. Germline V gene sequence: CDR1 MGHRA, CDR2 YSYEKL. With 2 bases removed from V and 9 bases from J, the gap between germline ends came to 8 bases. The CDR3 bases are TGCGCCAGCAGCCAAACTCTAGTTTCACCCCTCCACTTT. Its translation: CASSQTLVSPLHF.

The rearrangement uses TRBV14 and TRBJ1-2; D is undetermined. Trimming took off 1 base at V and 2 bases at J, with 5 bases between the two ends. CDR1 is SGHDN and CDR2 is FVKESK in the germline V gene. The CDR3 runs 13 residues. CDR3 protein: CASSQALNYGYTF. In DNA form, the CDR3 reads TGTGCCAGCAGCCAAGCCTTAAACTATGGCTACACCTTC.

The CDR3 region is CASSDPLAGSGELFF. As DNA, the CDR3 is TGTGCCAGCAGTGATCCCCTAGCGGGCTCTGGGGAGCTGTTTTTT. The V gene is TRBV28, the J gene TRBJ2-2; 8 bases agree with TRBD2. Germline V CDR1 and CDR2: MDHEN, SYDVKM. CDR3 length equals 15 residues. Trimming removed 5 bases from V and 8 bases from J; junction bases left unmatched: 10.

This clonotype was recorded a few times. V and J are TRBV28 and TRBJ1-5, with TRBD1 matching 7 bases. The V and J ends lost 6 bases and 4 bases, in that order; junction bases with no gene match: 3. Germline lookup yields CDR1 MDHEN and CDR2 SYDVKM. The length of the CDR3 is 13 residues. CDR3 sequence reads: CASRGQFNQPQHF. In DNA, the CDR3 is TGTGCCAGCAGGGGACAGTTTAATCAGCCCCAGCATTTT.

The CDR3 region is CASSTQTSSTGELFF. CDR3 nucleotides: TGCGCCAGCAGCACTCAGACTAGCAGCACCGGGGAGCTGTTTTTT. The V gene is TRBV5-1, the J gene TRBJ2-2; 7 nucleotides line up with TRBD2. CDR3 length: 15 residues. Germline CDR1 reads SGHRS; CDR2 reads YFSETQ. V lost 4 bases, J lost 4 bases, and 7 bases stayed unmatched.

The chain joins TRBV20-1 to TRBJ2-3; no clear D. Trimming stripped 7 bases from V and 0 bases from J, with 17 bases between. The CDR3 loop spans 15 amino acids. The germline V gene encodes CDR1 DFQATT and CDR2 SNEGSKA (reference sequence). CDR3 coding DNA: TGCAGTGTTCTGGACCGATCCCGTAGCACAGATACGCAGTATTTT. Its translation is CSVLDRSRSTDTQYF.

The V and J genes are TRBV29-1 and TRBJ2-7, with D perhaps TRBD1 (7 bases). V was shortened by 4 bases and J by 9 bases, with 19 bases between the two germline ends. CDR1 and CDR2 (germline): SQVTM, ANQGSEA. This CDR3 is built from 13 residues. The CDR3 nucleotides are TGCAGCGTTGGGGGGGACAGTCGACTTCCGCAGTACGTC. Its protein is CSVGGDSRLPQYV.

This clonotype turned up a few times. The CDR3 spells CASSQEGLARNEQFF. CDR3 DNA sequence: TGCGCCAGCAGCCAAGAGGGACTAGCGAGGAATGAGCAGTTCTTC. This sequence joins TRBV4-1 and TRBJ2-1, with TRBD2 matching 10 bases. V trimming: 0 bases; J trimming: 7 bases; junction bases outside the gene matches: 3. The length of the CDR3 is 15 residues. Germline V gene lookup returns CDR1 MGHRA and CDR2 YSYEKL.

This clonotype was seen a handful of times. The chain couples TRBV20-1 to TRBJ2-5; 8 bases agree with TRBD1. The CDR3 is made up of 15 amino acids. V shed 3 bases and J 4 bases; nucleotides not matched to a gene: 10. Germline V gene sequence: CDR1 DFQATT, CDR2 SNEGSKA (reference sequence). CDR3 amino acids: CSARGLGQGSETQYF. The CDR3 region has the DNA TGCAGTGCTAGGGGGCTAGGACAGGGCTCAGAGACCCAGTACTTC.

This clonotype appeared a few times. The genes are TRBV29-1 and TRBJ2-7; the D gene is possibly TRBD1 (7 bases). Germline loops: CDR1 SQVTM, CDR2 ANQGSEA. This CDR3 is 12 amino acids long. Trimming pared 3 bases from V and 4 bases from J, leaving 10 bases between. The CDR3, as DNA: TGCAGCGTTGAGACAGGGAGGTACGAGCAGTACTTC. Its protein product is CSVETGRYEQYF.

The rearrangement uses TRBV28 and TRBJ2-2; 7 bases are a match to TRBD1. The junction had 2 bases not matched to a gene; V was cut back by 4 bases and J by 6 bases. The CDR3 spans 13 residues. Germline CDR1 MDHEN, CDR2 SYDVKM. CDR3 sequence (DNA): TGTGCCAGCAGTTCGGACAGGCCCGGGGAGCTGTTTTTT. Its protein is CASSSDRPGELFF.

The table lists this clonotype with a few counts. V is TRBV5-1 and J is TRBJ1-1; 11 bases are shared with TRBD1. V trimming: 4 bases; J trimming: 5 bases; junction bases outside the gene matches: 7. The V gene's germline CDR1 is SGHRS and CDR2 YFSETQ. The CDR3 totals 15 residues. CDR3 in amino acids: CASSTAGTGGTEAFF. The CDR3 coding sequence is TGCGCCAGCAGCACAGCCGGGACAGGGGGTACTGAAGCTTTCTTT.

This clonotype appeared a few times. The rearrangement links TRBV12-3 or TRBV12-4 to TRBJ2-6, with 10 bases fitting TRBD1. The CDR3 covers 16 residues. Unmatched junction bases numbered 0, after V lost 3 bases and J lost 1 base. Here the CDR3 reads CASSLGQGSGANVLTF. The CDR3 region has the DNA TGTGCCAGCAGTTTGGGACAGGGGTCTGGGGCCAACGTCCTGACTTTC.

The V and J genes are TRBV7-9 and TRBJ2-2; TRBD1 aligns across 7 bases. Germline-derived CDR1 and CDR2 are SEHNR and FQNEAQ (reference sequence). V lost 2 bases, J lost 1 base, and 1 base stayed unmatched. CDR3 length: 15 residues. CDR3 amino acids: CASSLWDRNTGELFF. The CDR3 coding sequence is TGTGCCAGCAGCTTATGGGACAGGAACACCGGGGAGCTGTTTTTT. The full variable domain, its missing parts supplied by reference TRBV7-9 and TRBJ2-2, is DTGVSQNPRHKITKRGQNVTFRCDPISEHNRLYWYRQTLGQGPEFLTYFQNEAQLEKSRLLSDRFSAERPKGSFSTLEIQRTEQGDSAMYLCASSLWDRNTGELFFGEGSRLTVL.

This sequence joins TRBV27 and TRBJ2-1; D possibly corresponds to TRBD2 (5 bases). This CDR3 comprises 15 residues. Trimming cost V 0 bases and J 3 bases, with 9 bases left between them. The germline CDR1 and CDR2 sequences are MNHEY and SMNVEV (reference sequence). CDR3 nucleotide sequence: TGTGCCAGCAGTTTATCTGGAGGAGTCTACAATGAGCAGTTCTTC. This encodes CASSLSGGVYNEQFF.

Here the CDR3 DNA reads TGCGCCAGCCGTTCTTTAGATACGCAGTATTTT. Translated, it gives CASRSLDTQYF. The rearrangement links TRBV5-1 to TRBJ2-3; D is uncertain. There are 11 residues in the CDR3. V was shortened by 7 bases and J by 5 bases, with 8 bases between the two germline ends. Germline lookup yields CDR1 SGHRS and CDR2 YFSETQ.

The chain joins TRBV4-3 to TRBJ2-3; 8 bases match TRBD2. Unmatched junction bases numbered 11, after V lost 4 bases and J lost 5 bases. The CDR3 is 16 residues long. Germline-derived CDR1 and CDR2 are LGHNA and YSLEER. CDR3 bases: TGCGCCAGCAGCCCCACAGCGGGGGCCCAGGGAGATACGCAGTATTTT. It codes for CASSPTAGAQGDTQYF.

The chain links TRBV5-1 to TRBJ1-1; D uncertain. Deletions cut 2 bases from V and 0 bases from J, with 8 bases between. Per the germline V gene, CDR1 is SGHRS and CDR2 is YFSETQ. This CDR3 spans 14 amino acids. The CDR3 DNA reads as TGCGCCAGCAGCTTCGAGGGATTGAACACTGAAGCTTTCTTT. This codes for CASSFEGLNTEAFF.

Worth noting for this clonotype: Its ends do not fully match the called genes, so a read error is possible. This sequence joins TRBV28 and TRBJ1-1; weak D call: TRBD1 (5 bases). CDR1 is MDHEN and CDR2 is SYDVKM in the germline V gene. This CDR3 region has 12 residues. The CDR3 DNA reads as TGTGCCACCGGGGCCCATGTAACTGAAGATTTCTTT. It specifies CATGAHVTEDFF.

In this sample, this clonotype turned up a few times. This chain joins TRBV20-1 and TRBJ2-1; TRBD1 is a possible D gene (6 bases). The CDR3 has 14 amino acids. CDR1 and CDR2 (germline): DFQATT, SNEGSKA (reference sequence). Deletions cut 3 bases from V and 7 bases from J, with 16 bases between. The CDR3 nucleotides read TGCAGTGCTAGCGGGCCGGCCACAGGGAATGAGCAGTTCTTC. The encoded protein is CSASGPATGNEQFF.

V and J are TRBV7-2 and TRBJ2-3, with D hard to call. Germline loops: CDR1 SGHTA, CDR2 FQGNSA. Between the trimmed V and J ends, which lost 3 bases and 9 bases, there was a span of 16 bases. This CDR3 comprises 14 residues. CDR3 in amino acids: CASSFMTSLGTQYF. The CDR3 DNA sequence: TGTGCCAGCAGCTTCATGACTTCTTTGGGCACGCAGTATTTT.

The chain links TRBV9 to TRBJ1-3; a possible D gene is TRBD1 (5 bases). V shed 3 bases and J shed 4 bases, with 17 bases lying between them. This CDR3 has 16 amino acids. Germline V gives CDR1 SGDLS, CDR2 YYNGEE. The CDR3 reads CASSAIPGTIGNTIYF. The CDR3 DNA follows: TGTGCCAGCAGCGCCATACCTGGGACGATAGGAAACACCATATATTTT. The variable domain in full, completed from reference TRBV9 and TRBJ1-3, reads DSGVTQTPKHLITATGQRVTLRCSPRSGDLSVYWYQQSLDQGLQFLIQYYNGEERAKGNILERFSAQQFPDLHSELNLSSLELGDSALYFCASSAIPGTIGNTIYFGEGSWLTVV.